These 15 T cell receptor beta chains were all obtained from the same sample, sequenced in a study of cytomegalovirus exposure and HLA in healthy donors. 13 Jbeta primers and 60 Vbeta primers were used for the PCR. The data were produced by immunoSEQ multiplex PCR, yet TCRdb's version contains in-frame clones alone and is incomplete. The data show roughly 200,000 clones, with just over 75% seen just once and roughly 0.6% held by the top ten. Sequencing was done on a sample of PBMCs. The receptors stem from a man between 18 and 35 years old in good health and CMV-seronegative.

Points on this clone: The germline gene is not matched at one end of the junction; a read error may be the cause. The chain employs TRBV7-9 and TRBJ2-6; D unresolved. Germline-derived CDR1 and CDR2 are SEHNR and FQNEAQ (reference sequence). This CDR3 spans 16 amino acids. The CDR3 DNA follows: TGTTCCAGCAGCAAGACTCTCCTCTCTGGGGCCAACGTCCTGACTTTC. Translation gives CSSSKTLLSGANVLTF.

The chain combines TRBV15 with TRBJ1-5; D gene ambiguous. V lost 0 bases, J lost 1 base, and 7 bases lay in between. The CDR3 runs to 15 residues. CDR1 is LNHNV and CDR2 is YYDKDF in the germline V gene (reference sequence). This CDR3 is CATSRDRGSNQPQHF. In DNA, the CDR3 is TGTGCCACCAGCAGAGATCGAGGGAGCAATCAGCCCCAGCATTTT. Full variable domain (missing parts from reference TRBV15 and TRBJ1-5): DAMVIQNPRYQVTQFGKPVTLSCSQTLNHNVMYWYQQKSSQAPKLLFHYYDKDFNNEADTPDNFQSRRPNTSFCFLDIRSPGLGDTAMYLCATSRDRGSNQPQHFGDGTRLSIL.

A few counts support this clone. The chain employs TRBV28 and TRBJ2-3, with a weak D call TRBD2 (5 bases). V lost 6 bases and J lost 4, with 17 bases in between. This CDR3 comprises 15 residues. The germline V gene has CDR1 MDHEN and CDR2 SYDVKM. The chain's CDR3 is CASSTSVGAADTQYF. In DNA, the CDR3 is TGTGCCAGCAGCACATCAGTGGGAGCAGCAGATACGCAGTATTTT.

The V and J genes are TRBV5-1 and TRBJ2-3, with D possibly TRBD2 on 5 matching bases. Trimming removed 0 bases at V and 4 bases at J, with 15 bases between. The CDR3 is 16 amino acids. Per germline, CDR1 SGHRS and CDR2 YFSETQ. Written as DNA, the CDR3 is TGCGCCAGCAGCTTGGCTCCCGGGGTCGGGTCAGATACGCAGTATTTT. Amino acids: CASSLAPGVGSDTQYF.

The rearrangement uses TRBV4-1 and TRBJ2-3, with 15 bases that match TRBD2. Looked up from germline, CDR1 is MGHRA and CDR2 is YSYEKL. The CDR3 has 17 residues. V was clipped by 4 bases and J by 5 bases; unmatched bases: 7. CDR3 DNA: TGCGCCAGCAGCCTTACCCCGGGACTAGCGGGAGGAGATACGCAGTATTTT. It encodes CASSLTPGLAGGDTQYF.

This clone was seen only once. Distinct nucleotide sequences in the sample also encode this CDR3. The chain has TRBV6-1 and TRBJ2-2, with 7 nucleotides matching TRBD2. This CDR3 region has 15 residues. Germline CDR1 is MNHNS and CDR2 is SASEGT. V was pared by 3 bases and J by 2 bases, with 3 bases of the junction left unmatched. The CDR3 loop is CASSEASGNTGELFF. DNA of the CDR3: TGTGCCAGCAGTGAGGCTAGCGGCAACACCGGGGAGCTGTTTTTT.

V and J are TRBV30 and TRBJ2-7, with D unclear. Trimming pared 3 bases from V and 5 bases from J, leaving 26 bases between. Germline V gene data show CDR1 as GTSNPN and CDR2 as SVGIG (reference sequence). The CDR3 spans 17 residues. CDR3 in DNA: TGTGCCTGGAGAAAATCTTGGTATCGCGGAGAGCACCACGAGCAGTACTTC. Translating gives CAWRKSWYRGEHHEQYF.

The V gene is TRBV19, the J gene TRBJ1-2; unclear D gene. Per the germline V gene, CDR1 is LNHDA and CDR2 is SQIVND (reference sequence). The CDR3 covers 15 residues. V was shortened by 4 bases and J by 4 bases, with 16 bases between the two germline ends. The CDR3 sequence is CASSTWGGRGYGYTF. CDR3 DNA: TGTGCCAGTAGTACCTGGGGAGGGCGAGGCTATGGCTACACCTTC. Based on the CDR3 plus reference TRBV19 and TRBJ1-2, the full variable domain is DGGITQSPKYLFRKEGQNVTLSCEQNLNHDAMYWYRQDPGQGLRLIYYSQIVNDFQKGDIAEGYSVSREKKESFPLTVTSAQKNPTAFYLCASSTWGGRGYGYTFGSGTRLTVV.

The chain has TRBV9 and TRBJ2-6; D remains ambiguous. From germline, CDR1 is SGDLS and CDR2 YYNGEE. The CDR3 is made up of 13 amino acids. Between the trimmed V and J ends, which lost 2 bases and 4 bases, there was a span of 4 bases. The CDR3 is CASSVPGANVLTF. CDR3 bases: TGTGCCAGCAGCGTCCCGGGGGCCAACGTCCTGACTTTC.

This sequence joins TRBV15 and TRBJ2-1, with D uncertain. This CDR3 comprises 13 residues. Germline loops: CDR1 LNHNV, CDR2 YYDKDF (reference sequence). Trimming pared 3 bases from V and 7 bases from J, leaving 10 bases between. In nucleotides, the CDR3 is TGTGCCACCAGCAGGAGACAACCGAATGAGCAGTTCTTC. It is translated as CATSRRQPNEQFF. Complete variable domain (other parts from reference TRBV15 and TRBJ2-1): DAMVIQNPRYQVTQFGKPVTLSCSQTLNHNVMYWYQQKSSQAPKLLFHYYDKDFNNEADTPDNFQSRRPNTSFCFLDIRSPGLGDTAMYLCATSRRQPNEQFFGPGTRLTVL.

This chain uses TRBV11-2 with TRBJ2-5; maybe TRBD2 (5 bases). V was cut by 6 bases and J by 3 bases, with 14 bases left in between. CDR1 is SGHAT and CDR2 is FQNNGV in the germline V gene. The CDR3 has 14 residues. CDR3 sequence (DNA): TGTGCCAGCAGTCCGACGGGGTACGAAGAGACCCAGTACTTC. Its protein is CASSPTGYEETQYF.

The CDR3, as DNA: TGTGCCAGCAGCAACACAGGGGAAGATGGCTACACCTTC. Translation gives CASSNTGEDGYTF. V usage is TRBV6-1 and J usage is TRBJ1-2; the match to TRBD1 covers 7 bases. The trim removed 6 bases at V and 6 bases at J, leaving 7 bases unmatched. From germline, CDR1 is MNHNS and CDR2 SASEGT. This CDR3 is built from 13 residues.

About this clone itself: This sample also contains other DNA sequences that code for the same CDR3. The V gene is TRBV19, the J gene TRBJ1-2; D is unclear. Germline V CDR1 and CDR2: LNHDA, SQIVND (reference sequence). Trimming took off 1 base at V and 2 bases at J, with 8 bases between the two ends. This CDR3 region has 14 residues. CDR3 in DNA: TGTGCCAGTAGTATAGGGGGAGGAAACTATGGCTACACCTTC. Encoded protein: CASSIGGGNYGYTF.

V usage is TRBV5-8 and J usage is TRBJ2-7; D might be TRBD1 (5 bases). Looked up from germline, CDR1 is SGHTS and CDR2 is YDEGEE. V was shortened by 4 bases and J by 4 bases, with 12 bases between the two germline ends. This CDR3 comprises 13 residues. CDR3 nucleotides: TGTGCCAGCAGCAGGGGTTTTGTATACGAGCAGTACTTC. It specifies CASSRGFVYEQYF.

V is TRBV18 and J is TRBJ2-3; D is ambiguous. The CDR3 covers 14 residues. V lost 6 bases to trimming and J lost 4 bases, with 14 bases between them. The germline V gene encodes CDR1 KGHSH and CDR2 LQKENI. The CDR3 sequence is CASSSAPLADTQYF. In DNA, the CDR3 is TGTGCCAGCTCGAGCGCCCCGTTGGCAGATACGCAGTATTTT.